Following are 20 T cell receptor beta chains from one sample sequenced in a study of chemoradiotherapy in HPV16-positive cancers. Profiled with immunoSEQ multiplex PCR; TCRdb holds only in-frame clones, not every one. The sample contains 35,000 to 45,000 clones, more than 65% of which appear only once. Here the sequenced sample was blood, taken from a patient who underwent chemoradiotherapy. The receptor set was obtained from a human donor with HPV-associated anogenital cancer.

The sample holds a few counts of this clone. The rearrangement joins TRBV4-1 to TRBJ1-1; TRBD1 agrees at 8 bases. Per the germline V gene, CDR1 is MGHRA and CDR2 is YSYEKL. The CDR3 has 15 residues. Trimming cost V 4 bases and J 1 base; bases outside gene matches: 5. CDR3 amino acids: CASSRAGQGNTEAFF. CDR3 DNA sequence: TGCGCCAGCAGCCGCGCTGGACAGGGGAACACTGAAGCTTTCTTT.

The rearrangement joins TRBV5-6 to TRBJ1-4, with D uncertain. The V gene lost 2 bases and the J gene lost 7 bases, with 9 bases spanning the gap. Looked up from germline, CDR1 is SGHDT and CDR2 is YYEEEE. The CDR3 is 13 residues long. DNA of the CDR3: TGTGCCAGCAGCTTCGGGGTTGTTGAAAAACTGTTTTTT. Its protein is CASSFGVVEKLFF.

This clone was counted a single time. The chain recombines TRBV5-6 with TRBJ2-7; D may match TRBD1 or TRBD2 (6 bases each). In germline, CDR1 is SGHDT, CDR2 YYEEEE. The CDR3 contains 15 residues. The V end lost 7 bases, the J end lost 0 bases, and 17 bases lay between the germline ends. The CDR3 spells CASLLGGGSSYEQYF. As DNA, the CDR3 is TGTGCCAGCCTCCTAGGAGGGGGGAGCTCCTACGAGCAGTACTTC. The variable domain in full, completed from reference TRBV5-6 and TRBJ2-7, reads DAGVTQSPTHLIKTRGQQVTLRCSPKSGHDTVSWYQQALGQGPQFIFQYYEEEERQRGNFPDRFSGHQFPNYSSELNVNALLLGDSALYLCASLLGGGSSYEQYFGPGTRLTVT.

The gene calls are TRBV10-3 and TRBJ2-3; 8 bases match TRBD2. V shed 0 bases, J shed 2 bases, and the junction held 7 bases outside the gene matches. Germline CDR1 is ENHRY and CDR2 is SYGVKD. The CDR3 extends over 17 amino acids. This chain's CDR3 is CAISESGGGKYTDTQYF. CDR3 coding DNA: TGTGCCATCAGTGAGTCGGGCGGGGGGAAATACACAGATACGCAGTATTTT.

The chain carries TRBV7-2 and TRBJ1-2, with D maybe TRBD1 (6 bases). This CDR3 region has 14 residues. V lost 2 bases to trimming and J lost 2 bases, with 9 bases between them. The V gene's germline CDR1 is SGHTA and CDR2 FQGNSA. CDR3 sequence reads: CASSLTGQNYGYTF. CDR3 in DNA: TGTGCCAGCAGCTTAACTGGACAGAACTATGGCTACACCTTC.

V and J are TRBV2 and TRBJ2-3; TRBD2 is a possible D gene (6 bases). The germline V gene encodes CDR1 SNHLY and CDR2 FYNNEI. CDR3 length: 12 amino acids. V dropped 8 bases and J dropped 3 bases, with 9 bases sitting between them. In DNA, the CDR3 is TGTGCCAGCCACGGGACTACAGATACGCAGTATTTT. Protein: CASHGTTDTQYF. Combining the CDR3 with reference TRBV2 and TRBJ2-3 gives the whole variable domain EPEVTQTPSHQVTQMGQEVILRCVPISNHLYFYWYRQILGQKVEFLVSFYNNEISEKSEIFDDQFSVERPDGSNFTLKIRSTKLEDSAMYFCASHGTTDTQYFGPGTRLTVL.

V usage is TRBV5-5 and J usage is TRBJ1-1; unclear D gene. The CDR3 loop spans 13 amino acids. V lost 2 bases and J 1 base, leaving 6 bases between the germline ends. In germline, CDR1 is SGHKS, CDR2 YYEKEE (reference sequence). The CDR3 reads CASSLAANTEAFF. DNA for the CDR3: TGTGCCAGCAGCTTAGCGGCGAACACTGAAGCTTTCTTT.

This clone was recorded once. The CDR3 DNA sequence: TGTGCCAGCAGCGTTAAGCAGGGGGAAAATCAGCCCCAGCATTTT. Its translation: CASSVKQGENQPQHF. The chain recombines TRBV7-2 with TRBJ1-5; 7 positions agree with TRBD1. CDR3 size: 15 residues. The V gene's germline CDR1 is SGHTA and CDR2 FQGNSA. V lost 5 bases, J lost 4 bases, and 8 bases stayed unmatched.

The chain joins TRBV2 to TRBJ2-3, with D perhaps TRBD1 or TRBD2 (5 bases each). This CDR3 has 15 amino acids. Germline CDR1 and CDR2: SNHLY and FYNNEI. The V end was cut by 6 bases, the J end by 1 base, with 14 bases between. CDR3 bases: TGTGCCAGCAGAGGGGAACTAGTCCGCACAGATACGCAGTATTTT. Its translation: CASRGELVRTDTQYF.

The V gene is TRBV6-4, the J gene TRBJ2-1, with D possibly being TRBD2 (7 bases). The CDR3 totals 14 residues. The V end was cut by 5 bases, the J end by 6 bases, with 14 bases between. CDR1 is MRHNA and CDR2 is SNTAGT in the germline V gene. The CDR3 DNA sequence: TGTGCCAGCAGTCCTGAGGGGGGGCTCAATGAGCAGTTCTTC. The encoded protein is CASSPEGGLNEQFF.

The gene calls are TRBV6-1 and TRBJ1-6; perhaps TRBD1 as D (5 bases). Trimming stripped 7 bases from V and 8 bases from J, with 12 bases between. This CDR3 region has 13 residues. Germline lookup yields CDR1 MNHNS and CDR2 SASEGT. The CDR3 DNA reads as TGTGCCAGCAAGGGTATAGGGGATTCACCCCTCCACTTT. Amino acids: CASKGIGDSPLHF.

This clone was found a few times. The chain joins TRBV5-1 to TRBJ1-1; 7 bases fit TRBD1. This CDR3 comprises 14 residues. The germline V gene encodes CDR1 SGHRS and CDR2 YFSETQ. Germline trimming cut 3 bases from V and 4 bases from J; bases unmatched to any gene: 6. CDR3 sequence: CASSWAGDSTEAFF. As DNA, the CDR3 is TGCGCCAGCAGCTGGGCTGGGGACAGCACTGAAGCTTTCTTT. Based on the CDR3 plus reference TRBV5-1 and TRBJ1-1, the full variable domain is KAGVTQTPRYLIKTRGQQVTLSCSPISGHRSVSWYQQTPGQGLQFLFEYFSETQRNKGNFPGRFSGRQFSNSRSEMNVSTLELGDSALYLCASSWAGDSTEAFFGQGTRLTVV.

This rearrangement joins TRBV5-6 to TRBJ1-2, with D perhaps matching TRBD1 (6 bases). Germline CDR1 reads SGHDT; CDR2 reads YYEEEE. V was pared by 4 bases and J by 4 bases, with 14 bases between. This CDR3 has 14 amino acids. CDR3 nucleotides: TGTGCCAGCAGCAATCTACAGGGACGCTATGGCTACACCTTC. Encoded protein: CASSNLQGRYGYTF. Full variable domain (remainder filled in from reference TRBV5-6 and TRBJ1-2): DAGVTQSPTHLIKTRGQQVTLRCSPKSGHDTVSWYQQALGQGPQFIFQYYEEEERQRGNFPDRFSGHQFPNYSSELNVNALLLGDSALYLCASSNLQGRYGYTFGSGTRLTVV.

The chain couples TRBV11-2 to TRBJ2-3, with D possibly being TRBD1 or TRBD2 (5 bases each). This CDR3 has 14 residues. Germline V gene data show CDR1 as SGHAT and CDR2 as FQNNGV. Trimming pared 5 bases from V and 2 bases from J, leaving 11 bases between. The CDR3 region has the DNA TGTGCCAGCAGCCCCCGGGACCACACAGATACGCAGTATTTT. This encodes CASSPRDHTDTQYF.

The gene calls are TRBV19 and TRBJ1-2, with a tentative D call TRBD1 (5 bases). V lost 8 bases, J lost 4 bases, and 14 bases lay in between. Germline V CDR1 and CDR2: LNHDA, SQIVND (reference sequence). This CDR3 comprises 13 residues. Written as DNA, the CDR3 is TGTGCCAGTGGAACCGGACAAACCTATGGCTACACCTTC. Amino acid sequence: CASGTGQTYGYTF. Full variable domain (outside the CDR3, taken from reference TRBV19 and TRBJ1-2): DGGITQSPKYLFRKEGQNVTLSCEQNLNHDAMYWYRQDPGQGLRLIYYSQIVNDFQKGDIAEGYSVSREKKESFPLTVTSAQKNPTAFYLCASGTGQTYGYTFGSGTRLTVV.

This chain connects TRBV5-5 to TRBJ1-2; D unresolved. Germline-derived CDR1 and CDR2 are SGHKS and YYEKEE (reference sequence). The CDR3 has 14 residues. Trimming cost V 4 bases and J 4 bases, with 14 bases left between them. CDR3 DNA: TGTGCCAGCAGCCTGACCTATCCGGCCTATGGCTACACCTTC. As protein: CASSLTYPAYGYTF. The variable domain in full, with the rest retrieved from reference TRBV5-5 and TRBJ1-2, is DAGVTQSPTHLIKTRGQQVTLRCSPISGHKSVSWYQQVLGQGPQFIFQYYEKEERGRGNFPDRFSARQFPNYSSELNVNALLLGDSALYLCASSLTYPAYGYTFGSGTRLTVV.

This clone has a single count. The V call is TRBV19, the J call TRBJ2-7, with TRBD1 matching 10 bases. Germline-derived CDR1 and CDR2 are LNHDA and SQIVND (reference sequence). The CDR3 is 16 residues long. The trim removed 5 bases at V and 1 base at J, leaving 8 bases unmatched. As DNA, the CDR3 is TGTGCCAGTAGTTTCGGGGACAGGGGTTTTTCCTACGAGCAGTACTTC. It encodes CASSFGDRGFSYEQYF.

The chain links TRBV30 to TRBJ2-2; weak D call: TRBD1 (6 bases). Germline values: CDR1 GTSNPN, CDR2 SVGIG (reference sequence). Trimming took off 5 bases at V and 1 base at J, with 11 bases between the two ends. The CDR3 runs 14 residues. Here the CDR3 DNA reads TGTGCCTGGGGGAAACAGGGGAACACCGGGGAGCTGTTTTTT. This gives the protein CAWGKQGNTGELFF.

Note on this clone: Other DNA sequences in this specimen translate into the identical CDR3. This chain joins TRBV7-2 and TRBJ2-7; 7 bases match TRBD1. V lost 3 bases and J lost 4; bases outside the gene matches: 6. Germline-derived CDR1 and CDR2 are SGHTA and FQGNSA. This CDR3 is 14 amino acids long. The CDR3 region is CASSFGTATYEQYF. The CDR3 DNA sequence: TGTGCCAGCAGCTTCGGGACAGCTACTTACGAGCAGTACTTC.

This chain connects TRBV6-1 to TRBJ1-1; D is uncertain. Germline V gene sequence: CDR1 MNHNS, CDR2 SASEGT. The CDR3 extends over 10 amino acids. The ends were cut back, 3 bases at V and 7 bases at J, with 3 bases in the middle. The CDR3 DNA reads TGTGCCAGCAGTGACCGTGAAGCTTTCTTT. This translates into CASSDREAFF.